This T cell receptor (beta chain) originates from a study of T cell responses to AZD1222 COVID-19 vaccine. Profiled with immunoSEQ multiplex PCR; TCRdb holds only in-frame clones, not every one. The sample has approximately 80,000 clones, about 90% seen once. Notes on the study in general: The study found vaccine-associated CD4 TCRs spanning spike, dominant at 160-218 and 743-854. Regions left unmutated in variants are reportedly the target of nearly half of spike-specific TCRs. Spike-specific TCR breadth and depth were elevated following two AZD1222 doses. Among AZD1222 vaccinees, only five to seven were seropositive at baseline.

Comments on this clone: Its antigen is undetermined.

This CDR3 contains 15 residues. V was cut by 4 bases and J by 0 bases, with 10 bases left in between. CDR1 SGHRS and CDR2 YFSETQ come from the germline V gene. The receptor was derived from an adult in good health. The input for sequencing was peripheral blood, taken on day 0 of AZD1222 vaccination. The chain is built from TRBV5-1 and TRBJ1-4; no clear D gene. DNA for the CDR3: TGCGCCAGCAGCCGCGACGGTGCAACTAATGAAAAACTGTTTTTT. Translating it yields CASSRDGATNEKLFF.